The 15 T cell receptor beta chains listed next were all sequenced from one sample in a study of blood T cells in healthy people across ages. Through a sample-barcoded 5' primer and a J-beta primer mix, a second PCR was run for about 6 to 12 cycles. TCRdb processed the 5' RACE reads anew with MiXCR; each CDR3 protein has one entry. Counted here are approximately 800,000 distinct CDR3 sequences, around 36% occurring once; the ten biggest clones make up 13%. Sequencing input: blood. The receptors shown here come from a man between 18 and 35 years old in good health.

This clonotype was seen at least ten times. This chain joins TRBV12-3 or TRBV12-4 and TRBJ2-7; D is ambiguous. This CDR3 region has 15 residues. V was trimmed by 5 bases and J by 7 bases, leaving 21 bases between them. The CDR3: CASSPRAATSREQYF. DNA of the CDR3: TGTGCCAGCAGTCCCCGGGCCGCAACCTCCCGTGAGCAGTACTTC.

This clonotype came up many times. The chain combines TRBV5-1 with TRBJ2-3, with D tentatively TRBD1 (5 bases). This CDR3 comprises 14 residues. In germline, CDR1 is SGHRS, CDR2 YFSETQ. Trimming stripped 2 bases from V and 2 bases from J, with 9 bases between. The CDR3 reads CASSFGRATDTQYF. The CDR3 region has the DNA TGCGCCAGCAGCTTCGGCAGGGCCACAGATACGCAGTATTTT. The entire variable domain, with the rest obtained from reference TRBV5-1 and TRBJ2-3, is as follows: KAGVTQTPRYLIKTRGQQVTLSCSPISGHRSVSWYQQTPGQGLQFLFEYFSETQRNKGNFPGRFSGRQFSNSRSEMNVSTLELGDSALYLCASSFGRATDTQYFGPGTRLTVL.

A few counts support this clonotype. The chain is built from TRBV7-2 and TRBJ2-3; no reliable D call. The V gene's germline CDR1 is SGHTA and CDR2 FQGNSA. The V gene lost 5 bases and the J gene lost 0 bases, with 18 bases spanning the gap. The length of the CDR3 is 17 residues. In DNA, the CDR3 is TGTGCCAGCAGCCGTCTAAAGGCGGCCCCTAGCACAGATACGCAGTATTTT. Its protein is CASSRLKAAPSTDTQYF.

This clonotype has a count of ten or more. The chain combines TRBV29-1 with TRBJ2-1; the match to TRBD1 covers 8 bases. The germline CDR1 and CDR2 sequences are SQVTM and ANQGSEA. The length of the CDR3 is 13 residues. V dropped 6 bases and J dropped 4; count of bases not matched to a gene: 5. The CDR3 sequence: CSVDRGSYNEQFF. Written as DNA, the CDR3 is TGCAGCGTCGACAGGGGTTCATACAATGAGCAGTTCTTC.

Ten or more counts support this clonotype. This chain links TRBV7-2 with TRBJ2-7; weak D call: TRBD1 (6 bases). CDR3 length: 15 amino acids. The V and J ends lost 1 base and 3 bases respectively, with 13 bases between them. Per the germline V gene, CDR1 is SGHTA and CDR2 is FQGNSA. The DNA for the CDR3 is TGTGCCAGCAGCTTAGGCCATGGACAGATCTACGAGCAGTACTTC. It is translated as CASSLGHGQIYEQYF.

In this sample, this clonotype turned up a few times. This rearrangement joins TRBV20-1 to TRBJ1-2; a weak D match, TRBD1 (5 bases). Germline CDR1 is DFQATT and CDR2 is SNEGSKA (reference sequence). This CDR3 is built from 15 residues. V was trimmed by 0 bases and J by 2 bases, leaving 13 bases between them. In DNA, the CDR3 is TGCAGTGCTAGAGAGTCGGGACGCCGAAACTATGGCTACACCTTC. This translates into CSARESGRRNYGYTF.

On this clonotype itself: A much more abundant neighbour one base away suggests this may be a read error. The chain has TRBV12-3 or TRBV12-4 and TRBJ2-1, with 7 nucleotides matching TRBD1. The CDR3 sequence is 12 residues long. V lost 10 bases to trimming and J lost 6 bases; unmatched junction nucleotides: 6. This CDR3 reads CAIEDRANEQFF. The CDR3 DNA follows: TGTGCCATCGAAGACAGGGCCAATGAGCAGTTCTTC.

The chain uses TRBV15 and TRBJ2-7; D uncertain. V dropped 8 bases and J dropped 7 bases, with 21 bases sitting between them. The CDR3 has 14 amino acids. Germline CDR1 and CDR2: LNHNV and YYDKDF (reference sequence). The CDR3 DNA reads TGTGCCACCGGTTTCCCTCCATCCTACAATGAGCAGTACTTC. Translating it yields CATGFPPSYNEQYF.

J is TRBJ2-1 and V is TRBV25-1; D gene unclear. The J call could be wrong; TRBJ2-7 is a better fit for the DNA end. Germline-derived CDR1 and CDR2 are MGHDK and SYGVNS. CDR3 length: 14 residues. The CDR3 region is CASSYGPTYNEQYF. CDR3 nucleotides: TGTGCCAGCAGTTACGGGCCTACCTACAATGAGCAGTACTTC.

Worth noting for this clonotype: A much larger clone lies a single base off, so this may be a read error. The chain links TRBV12-3 or TRBV12-4 to TRBJ2-3, with a tentative D call TRBD2 (5 bases). This CDR3 comprises 14 residues. The CDR3 spells CAGSSGWSTDTQYF. In nucleotides, the CDR3 is TGTGCCGGCAGTTCGGGATGGAGCACAGATACGCAGTATTTT.

This clonotype was counted only a few times. This chain joins TRBV4-3 and TRBJ2-7, with a tentative D call TRBD2 (6 bases). Germline CDR1 reads LGHNA; CDR2 reads YSLEER. The CDR3 has 14 residues. Trimming removed 3 bases at V and 2 bases at J, with 11 bases between. The CDR3 DNA sequence: TGCGCCAGCAGCCAGGGACTTGAAACCTACGAGCAGTACTTC. Translation gives CASSQGLETYEQYF.

The chain carries TRBV5-6 and TRBJ1-5; D might be TRBD1 (5 bases). From germline, CDR1 is SGHDT and CDR2 YYEEEE. This CDR3 is 14 amino acids long. The V end lost 1 base, the J end lost 5 bases, and 10 bases lay between the germline ends. The CDR3 sequence is CASSLQGDHQPQHF. CDR3 sequence (DNA): TGTGCCAGCAGCTTGCAAGGGGACCATCAGCCCCAGCATTTT.

This clonotype was counted only a few times. This chain links TRBV6-2 or TRBV6-3 with TRBJ2-1; D unresolved. Trimming took off 4 bases at V and 6 bases at J, with 7 bases between the two ends. The CDR3 is 12 residues long. CDR1 is MNHEY and CDR2 is SVGEGT in the germline V gene. CDR3 loop: CASSFTSNEQFF. The DNA of the CDR3 is TGTGCCAGCAGTTTTACCTCCAATGAGCAGTTCTTC.

The genes are TRBV5-1 and TRBJ2-1; tentative D call: TRBD2 (6 bases). Germline CDR1 reads SGHRS; CDR2 reads YFSETQ. The germline V and J ends were trimmed by 5 bases and 4 bases, with 16 bases remaining between them. This CDR3 is 15 amino acids long. The CDR3: CASRIGGDFYNEQFF. CDR3 in DNA: TGCGCCAGCAGGATCGGGGGAGACTTTTACAATGAGCAGTTCTTC. Filled out from reference TRBV5-1 and TRBJ2-1, the complete variable domain reads KAGVTQTPRYLIKTRGQQVTLSCSPISGHRSVSWYQQTPGQGLQFLFEYFSETQRNKGNFPGRFSGRQFSNSRSEMNVSTLELGDSALYLCASRIGGDFYNEQFFGPGTRLTVL.

This chain connects TRBV11-1 to TRBJ2-5, with 8 bases lining up with TRBD1. The CDR3 consists of 17 residues. Trimming removed 3 bases from V and 2 bases from J; junction bases left unmatched: 11. Germline CDR1 SGHAT, CDR2 FQDESV (reference sequence). DNA of the CDR3: TGTGCCAGCAGCTTGAGGACAGGGCTCTCGTCTCAAGAGACCCAGTACTTC. This codes for CASSLRTGLSSQETQYF.